This T cell receptor beta chain was sequenced during a study of T cell responses to AZD1222 COVID-19 vaccine. Assay: immunoSEQ multiplex PCR; the TCRdb copy retains only in-frame clones and omits some. The data show 150,000 to 200,000 clones, about 92% seen once. J was trimmed by 3 bases and V by 7 bases; bases with no gene match: 1. The length of the CDR3 is 13 residues. CDR1 ENHRY and CDR2 SYGVKD come from the germline V gene. This chain joins TRBV10-3 and TRBJ2-2, with 8 bases aligning to TRBD1. The sequence came from an adult in good health. The source was peripheral blood, collected on day 0 of AZD1222 vaccination. In nucleotides, the CDR3 is TGTGCCATCATGGACAGGGACACCGGGGAGCTGTTTTTT. Translated: CAIMDRDTGELFF.